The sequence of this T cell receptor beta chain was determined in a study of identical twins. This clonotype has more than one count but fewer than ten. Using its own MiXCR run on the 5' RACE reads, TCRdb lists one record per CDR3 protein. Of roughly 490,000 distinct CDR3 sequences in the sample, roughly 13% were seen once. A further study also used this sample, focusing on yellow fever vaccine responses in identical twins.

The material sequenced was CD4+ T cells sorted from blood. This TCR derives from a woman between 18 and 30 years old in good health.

CDR3 sequence (DNA): TGTGCCAGCAGTTTGGGCGGGGGGAACAAAAACATTCAGTACTTC. It specifies CASSLGGGNKNIQYF. This chain links TRBV28 with TRBJ2-4; 8 bases line up with TRBD2. CDR1 is MDHEN, CDR2 SYDVKM, per germline. V lost 3 bases, J lost 3 bases, and 4 bases stayed unmatched. The CDR3 extends over 15 amino acids.